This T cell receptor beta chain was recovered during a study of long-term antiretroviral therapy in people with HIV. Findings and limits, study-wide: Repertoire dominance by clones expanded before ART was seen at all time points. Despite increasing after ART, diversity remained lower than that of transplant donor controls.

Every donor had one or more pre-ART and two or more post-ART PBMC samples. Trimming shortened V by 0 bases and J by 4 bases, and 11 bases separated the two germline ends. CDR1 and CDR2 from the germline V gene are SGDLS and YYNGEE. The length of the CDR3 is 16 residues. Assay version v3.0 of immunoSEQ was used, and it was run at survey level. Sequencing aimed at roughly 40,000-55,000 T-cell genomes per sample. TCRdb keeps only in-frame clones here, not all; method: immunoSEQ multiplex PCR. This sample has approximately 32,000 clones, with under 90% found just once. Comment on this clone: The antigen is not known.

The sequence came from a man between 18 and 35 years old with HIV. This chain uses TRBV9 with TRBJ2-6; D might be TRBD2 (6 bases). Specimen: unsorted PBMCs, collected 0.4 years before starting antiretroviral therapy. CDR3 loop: CASSVGGVSGANVLTF. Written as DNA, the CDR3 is TGTGCCAGCAGCGTAGGCGGGGTTAGCGGGGCCAACGTCCTGACTTTC.